This entry lists 32 T cell receptor beta chains sequenced from one sample in a study of tissue T cells after allogeneic stem cell transplantation. TCRdb keeps only in-frame clones here, not all; method: immunoSEQ multiplex PCR. This table has some 19,000 clones, about 70% appearing once. Source material: blood. These receptors originate from a female BALB/c mouse in good health. The strain is characterized by the MHC haplotype H2-d.

This clone appeared a few times. Genes here carry mouse names. The read terminates 1 residue ahead of where the CDR3 ends, so the germline J gene completes it. V and J are TRBV31 and TRBJ1-2; D is unresolved. The CDR3 consists of 12 residues. Germline lookup yields CDR1 GKSSPN and CDR2 SITVG. The V and J ends lost 2 bases and 0 bases respectively, with 4 bases between them. CDR3 DNA (partial): TGTGCCTGGAGTACAACAAACTCCGACTACACC. It codes for CAWSTTNSDYT. Given in full, the CDR3 is CAWSTTNSDYTF.

About this clone: The genes and germline here are from mouse. The CDR3 extends 1 residue past the end of the read, so its final part is completed from the germline J gene. The chain links TRBV5 to TRBJ2-3, with TRBD2 matching over 10 bases. This CDR3 has 15 residues. J gave up 5 bases and V 1 base, and 3 bases lay outside the gene matches. CDR1 and CDR2 from the germline V gene are LGHNA and YNLKQL (reference sequence). CDR3 residues: CASSQVGTGEETLYF. CDR3 DNA (partial): TGTGCCAGCAGCCAAGTGGGGACTGGGGAAGAAACGCTGTAT.

A remark on this clone: The gene names here belong to mouse. The CDR3 is cut off 1 residue early in the read; its end comes from the germline J gene. J is TRBJ2-4 and V is TRBV29, with TRBD1 identical over 9 bases. This CDR3 has 15 residues. Germline V lookup: CDR1 MSHET, CDR2 SYDVDS. V trimming: 2 bases; J trimming: 5 bases; junction bases outside the gene matches: 5. Here the CDR3 reads CASSLTTGGVNTLYF. Incomplete CDR3 DNA: TGTGCTAGCAGTTTAACGACAGGGGGTGTAAACACCTTGTAC.

As concerns this clone: The gene names here belong to mouse. The sequence runs out 1 residue before the end of the CDR3; the remainder is reconstructed from the germline J gene. V is TRBV19 and J is TRBJ2-3; D remains unclear. This CDR3 is built from 14 residues. Per the germline V gene, CDR1 is FNHDT and CDR2 is SITEND (reference sequence). V lost 4 bases to trimming and J lost 0 bases, with 9 bases between them. The CDR3 reads CASSGEMSAETLYF. The sequenced part of the CDR3 DNA is TGTGCCAGCAGTGGGGAGATGAGTGCAGAAACGCTGTAT.

The table lists this clone with a few counts. Gene names follow the mouse nomenclature. Read data end 1 residue before the CDR3 end; the end is taken from the germline J gene. The chain employs TRBV19 and TRBJ2-7; TRBD1 or TRBD2 may be the D gene (5 bases each). The V and J ends lost 0 bases and 0 bases respectively, with 10 bases between them. The length of the CDR3 is 15 residues. CDR1 and CDR2 from the germline V gene are FNHDT and SITEND (reference sequence). The sequenced part of the CDR3 DNA is TGTGCCAGCAGTATAGAACGGGGGAGCTCCTATGAACAGTAC. This gives the protein CASSIERGSSYEQY. In full, the CDR3 reads CASSIERGSSYEQYF.

This clone was observed a few times. The germline and genes are mouse ones. The read ends 1 residue early relative to the CDR3; the germline J gene fills the gap. Other nucleotide sequences from this sample produce the same CDR3. This sequence joins TRBV1 and TRBJ2-7; D is unresolved. CDR1 and CDR2 from the germline V gene are NSQYPW and LRSPGD (reference sequence). Trimming cost V 1 base and J 0 bases, with 4 bases left between them. This CDR3 is 13 amino acids long. The CDR3 bases that were read are TGCACCTGCAGTGCAGGGGGCTCCTATGAACAGTAC. Translation: CTCSAGGSYEQY. The full CDR3 sequence reads CTCSAGGSYEQYF.

As regards this clone: Gene names follow the mouse nomenclature. The CDR3 end lies 1 residue beyond the end of the read and is filled in from the germline J gene. The chain is built from TRBV5 and TRBJ1-4, with 12 positions matching TRBD1. Trimming took 0 bases from V and 6 from J; bases not matched to a gene: 5. This CDR3 has 17 amino acids. Looked up from germline, CDR1 is LGHNA and CDR2 is YNLKQL (reference sequence). This CDR3 is CASSQDSGQGADERLFF. The CDR3 bases that were read are TGTGCCAGCAGCCAAGATTCGGGACAGGGGGCGGACGAAAGATTATTT.

The table lists this clone with a count of one. The genes are named according to mouse. The read ends 1 residue early relative to the CDR3; the germline J gene fills the gap. The rearrangement joins TRBV4 to TRBJ1-1; unclear D gene. The germline V gene encodes CDR1 LGHDT and CDR2 YNNKQL (reference sequence). Trimming removed 4 bases at V and 0 bases at J, with 12 bases between. This CDR3 comprises 15 residues. The sequenced part of the CDR3 DNA is TGTGCCAGCAGCTTCAAGGACGGAACAAACACAGAAGTCTTC. Its translation: CASSFKDGTNTEVF. The full CDR3 is CASSFKDGTNTEVFF. Full variable domain (missing parts from reference TRBV4 and TRBJ1-1): ETAVFQTPNYHVTQVGNEVSFNCKQTLGHDTMYWYKQDSKKLLKIMFSYNNKQLIVNETVPRRFSPQSSDKAHLNLRIKSVEPEDSAVYLCASSFKDGTNTEVFFGKGTRLTVV.

This clone has a single count. These gene names are mouse names. The CDR3 end lies 1 residue beyond the end of the read and is filled in from the germline J gene. J is TRBJ1-1 and V is TRBV4; tentatively, D is TRBD1 (6 bases). CDR3 length: 14 amino acids. The V and J ends lost 5 bases and 1 base respectively, with 11 bases between them. The V gene's germline CDR1 is LGHDT and CDR2 YNNKQL (reference sequence). CDR3 bases read: TGTGCCAGCAGCGTCGGGACATTAAACACAGAAGTCTTC. It specifies CASSVGTLNTEVF. The CDR3 in full is CASSVGTLNTEVFF.

This clone appeared a single time. Germline and genes: mouse. The read terminates 1 residue before the CDR3 end, so the remaining end is supplied by the germline J gene. V and J are TRBV13-1 and TRBJ2-2, with a weak D call TRBD2 (5 bases). The CDR3 has 15 residues. CDR1 NSHNY and CDR2 SYGAGN come from the germline V gene. V was trimmed by 1 base and J by 1 base, leaving 8 bases between them. CDR3 DNA, as far as it was read: TGTGCCAGCAGTGATAAGCTGGGAAACACCGGGCAGCTCTAC. Protein sequence: CASSDKLGNTGQLY. The whole CDR3 sequence reads CASSDKLGNTGQLYF.

About this clone: These gene names are mouse names. The missing CDR3 end, 1 residue past where the read stops, is filled in from the germline J gene. V is TRBV5 and J is TRBJ1-4, with 10 bases identical to TRBD1. V dropped 1 base and J dropped 4; count of bases not matched to a gene: 0. The CDR3 length is 15 residues. The germline gives CDR1 LGHNA, CDR2 YNLKQL (reference sequence). The CDR3 DNA, read in part, is TGTGCCAGCAGCCAAGGGACAGGGGGCAACGAAAGATTATTT. It codes for CASSQGTGGNERLF. The whole CDR3 sequence is CASSQGTGGNERLFF.

Note on this clone: Here the gene names and germline are mouse. The CDR3 end is not reached by the read, which stops 1 residue before it; the germline J gene fills it in. This chain joins TRBV19 and TRBJ2-1, with 10 bases matching TRBD2. Germline values: CDR1 FNHDT, CDR2 SITEND (reference sequence). The CDR3 consists of 16 residues. With 1 base clipped from V and 7 bases from J, the junction kept 8 bases outside the gene matches. CDR3 sequence reads: CASSIRAGGALAEQFF. CDR3 bases read: TGTGCCAGCAGTATAAGGGCTGGGGGGGCGCTGGCTGAGCAGTTC.

Regarding this clone: Gene and germline names: mouse. The CDR3 end falls 1 residue outside the read, so it is completed with the germline J gene. The V call is TRBV13-1, the J call TRBJ2-5; D uncertain. This CDR3 contains 14 residues. Between the trimmed V and J ends, which lost 2 bases and 0 bases, there was a span of 7 bases. Germline CDR1 NSHNY, CDR2 SYGAGN. The CDR3 loop is CASSEGFNQDTQYF. CDR3 bases read: TGTGCCAGCAGTGAGGGGTTTAACCAAGACACCCAGTAC.

This clone was counted between two and nine times. Mouse names are used for the genes. The read stops 1 residue short of the end of the CDR3; the missing end is completed from the germline J gene. The chain carries TRBV13-1 and TRBJ2-7; no clear D gene. Germline V gives CDR1 NSHNY, CDR2 SYGAGN. The CDR3 is 13 residues long. V was shortened by 2 bases and J by 0 bases, with 6 bases between the two germline ends. The sequenced CDR3 bases are TGTGCCAGCAGTGAAGTCACCTCCTATGAACAGTAC. It codes for CASSEVTSYEQY. The entire CDR3 protein is CASSEVTSYEQYF.

This clone was detected only a few times. Gene names are the mouse ones. The read ends 1 residue early relative to the CDR3; the germline J gene fills the gap. V and J are TRBV13-1 and TRBJ2-7; 8 positions match TRBD2. Germline V gene data show CDR1 as NSHNY and CDR2 as SYGAGN. The CDR3 runs 14 residues. After removal of 1 base from V and 1 base from J, the junction contained 1 base not matched to a gene. The CDR3 loop reads CASSDPGGSYEQYF. The DNA read from the CDR3 is TGTGCCAGCAGTGATCCTGGGGGGTCCTATGAACAGTAC.

This clone was counted a few times. Here the gene names and germline are mouse. The CDR3 end lies 1 residue beyond the end of the read and is filled in from the germline J gene. The chain combines TRBV13-2 with TRBJ2-7; the match to TRBD1 covers 9 bases. Germline CDR1 and CDR2: NNHNN and SYGAGS (reference sequence). With V trimmed by 2 bases and J by 6 bases, 0 bases remained unmatched. The CDR3 extends over 12 amino acids. This CDR3 reads CASGEDRGEQYF. Incomplete CDR3 DNA: TGTGCCAGCGGTGAGGACAGGGGTGAACAGTAC.

This clone has just one count. Genes here carry mouse names. Sequencing ends 1 residue short of the CDR3 end; the germline J gene provides the rest. The V call is TRBV19, the J call TRBJ2-1; 9 bases are a match to TRBD1. Germline-derived CDR1 and CDR2 are FNHDT and SITEND (reference sequence). Unmatched junction bases numbered 2, after V lost 1 base and J lost 3 bases. This CDR3 has 15 amino acids. Partial CDR3 DNA: TGTGCCAGCAGTATACCGGGACAGGGCTATGCTGAGCAGTTC. Amino acids: CASSIPGQGYAEQF. The entire CDR3 protein reads CASSIPGQGYAEQFF.

Points on this clone: Gene names are the mouse ones. Sequencing ends 1 residue short of the CDR3 end; the germline J gene provides the rest. The chain combines TRBV19 with TRBJ2-7, with D perhaps TRBD1 or TRBD2 (6 bases each). Between the trimmed V and J ends, which lost 6 bases and 4 bases, there was a span of 11 bases. CDR3 length: 12 amino acids. Germline CDR1 is FNHDT and CDR2 is SITEND (reference sequence). The sequenced CDR3 bases are TGTGCCAGCAATGGGGGCGAATATGAACAGTAC. Protein product: CASNGGEYEQY. The full-length CDR3 reads as CASNGGEYEQYF.

About this clone: The genes are named according to mouse. The read terminates 1 residue ahead of where the CDR3 ends, so the germline J gene completes it. The V and J genes are TRBV13-2 and TRBJ2-5; TRBD2 is a possible D gene (6 bases). The CDR3 is 14 residues long. The germline V gene encodes CDR1 NNHNN and CDR2 SYGAGS (reference sequence). V was shortened by 3 bases and J by 1 base, with 9 bases between the two germline ends. The CDR3 loop is CASGGLGYQDTQYF. The sequenced part of the CDR3 DNA is TGTGCCAGCGGTGGGCTGGGGTACCAAGACACCCAGTAC.

Of note for this clone: Gene names and germline refer to mouse. The CDR3 end lies 1 residue beyond the end of the read and is filled in from the germline J gene. The rearrangement uses TRBV13-1 and TRBJ2-5; perhaps TRBD2 as D (5 bases). The CDR3 is 14 amino acids. The V gene lost 0 bases and the J gene lost 6 bases, with 11 bases spanning the gap. From germline, CDR1 is NSHNY and CDR2 SYGAGN. CDR3 residues: CASSDAWGRDTQYF. CDR3 DNA, as far as it was read: TGTGCCAGCAGTGATGCTTGGGGAAGGGACACCCAGTAC.

In its sample, this clone was seen once. The germline and genes are mouse ones. The sequenced fragment ends 1 residue before the CDR3 boundary, so the rest is inferred from the germline J gene. The chain recombines TRBV31 with TRBJ2-2; 10 nucleotides line up with TRBD2. The CDR3 covers 15 residues. With 3 bases clipped from V and 1 base from J, the junction kept 2 bases outside the gene matches. CDR1 and CDR2 (germline): GKSSPN, SITVG. CDR3 loop: CAWRRDWGNTGQLYF. The part of the CDR3 DNA that was read is TGTGCCTGGAGACGGGACTGGGGAAACACCGGGCAGCTCTAC.

For this clone: Mouse germline and gene names are used. The CDR3 end lies 1 residue beyond the end of the read and is filled in from the germline J gene. V usage is TRBV31 and J usage is TRBJ1-5; perhaps TRBD1 as D (5 bases). The V end lost 5 bases, the J end lost 7 bases, and 15 bases lay between the germline ends. The CDR3 loop spans 13 amino acids. CDR1 and CDR2 (germline): GKSSPN, SITVG. The CDR3 here is CAWAPGPLQAPLF. Partial CDR3 DNA: TGTGCCTGGGCACCGGGACCCCTACAGGCTCCGCTT.

Concerning this clone itself: Germline and genes here are mouse. This sample also contains other DNA sequences that code for the same CDR3. The CDR3 protein is CASSQDWGGYEQYF. The CDR3 DNA, read in part, is TGTGCCAGCAGCCAAGACTGGGGGGGGTATGAACAGTAC. The V gene is TRBV2, the J gene TRBJ2-7; the match to TRBD2 covers 9 bases. The sequence runs out 1 residue before the end of the CDR3; the remainder is reconstructed from the germline J gene. J was trimmed by 4 bases and V by 0 bases; bases with no gene match: 1. Germline-derived CDR1 and CDR2 are LGHNA and YSYQKL. There are 14 residues in the CDR3.

About this clone: The gene names given are mouse names. The DNA read from the CDR3 is TGTGGTGCTAGGGAACTGGGTGGGCTTTATGAACAGTAC. It translates to CGARELGGLYEQY. The entire CDR3 is CGARELGGLYEQYF. The chain couples TRBV20 to TRBJ2-7; possibly TRBD2 for D (6 bases). The CDR3 is cut off 1 residue early in the read; its end comes from the germline J gene. V lost 0 bases and J lost 4, with 13 bases in between. The germline gives CDR1 GFQATS, CDR2 STVNSAI. The CDR3 sequence is 14 residues long.

Comments on this clone: The listed genes are named as in mouse. From the germline J gene comes the end of the CDR3, since the read stops 1 residue before it. V gene TRBV13-2 combines with J gene TRBJ2-7, with D possibly TRBD1 on 6 matching bases. The CDR3 has 14 amino acids. The germline CDR1 and CDR2 sequences are NNHNN and SYGAGS (reference sequence). The V end was cut by 6 bases, the J end by 0 bases, with 13 bases between. The CDR3 protein is CASDRTASSYEQYF. The covered CDR3 bases are TGTGCCAGCGACCGGACAGCTAGCTCCTATGAACAGTAC.

This clone was recorded only once. These gene names are mouse names. The read ends 1 residue before the CDR3 terminus; that terminus is restored from the germline J gene. The V call is TRBV2, the J call TRBJ1-1, with 9 bases that match TRBD1. The germline gives CDR1 LGHNA, CDR2 YSYQKL. V shed 0 bases, J shed 4 bases, and the junction held 3 bases outside the gene matches. The CDR3 totals 15 residues. Incomplete CDR3 DNA: TGTGCCAGCAGCCAAGATACACAGGGGGCCACAGAAGTCTTC. It translates to CASSQDTQGATEVF. The whole CDR3 sequence reads CASSQDTQGATEVFF.

On this clone: Mouse germline and gene names are used. The DNA read from the CDR3 is TGTGGTGCTAGGGATGGGGGGGACTCCGACTACACC. This encodes CGARDGGDSDYT. The entire CDR3 reads CGARDGGDSDYTF. The genes are TRBV20 and TRBJ1-2, with D perhaps TRBD1 (5 bases). The CDR3 end is not reached by the read, which stops 1 residue before it; the germline J gene fills it in. Germline CDR1 and CDR2: GFQATS and STVNSAI. The germline V and J ends were trimmed by 0 bases and 3 bases, with 8 bases remaining between them. The CDR3 covers 13 residues.

This clone was picked up a small number of times. All gene names here are mouse names. CDR3: CASSQDRHSGNTLYF. The part of the CDR3 DNA that was read is TGTGCCAGCAGCCAAGACAGACATTCTGGAAATACGCTCTAT. The rearrangement joins TRBV2 to TRBJ1-3; D call uncertain. The sequenced fragment ends 1 residue before the CDR3 boundary, so the rest is inferred from the germline J gene. The CDR3 contains 15 residues. The V end lost 0 bases, the J end lost 0 bases, and 6 bases lay between the germline ends. Germline V gene data show CDR1 as LGHNA and CDR2 as YSYQKL.

Worth noting for this clone: Gene names follow the mouse nomenclature. The CDR3 end lies 1 residue beyond the end of the read and is filled in from the germline J gene. The gene calls are TRBV4 and TRBJ2-1; D may correspond to TRBD1 or TRBD2 (5 bases each). The CDR3 totals 13 residues. V was cut by 5 bases and J by 1 base, with 6 bases left in between. Germline V gene lookup returns CDR1 LGHDT and CDR2 YNNKQL (reference sequence). The CDR3 spells CASSRDNYAEQFF. The sequenced CDR3 bases are TGTGCCAGCAGCCGGGACAACTATGCTGAGCAGTTC.

In the case of this clone: The listed genes are named as in mouse. The sequence runs out 1 residue before the end of the CDR3; the remainder is reconstructed from the germline J gene. The identical CDR3 is also encoded by other nucleotide sequences in the sample. V and J are TRBV5 and TRBJ1-1; no reliable D call. The CDR3 spans 12 residues. Trimming left V 4 bases short and J 4 bases short, with 7 bases between. CDR1 and CDR2 (germline): LGHNA, YNLKQL (reference sequence). The sequenced part of the CDR3 DNA is TGTGCCAGCAGCCTGCCGGGCACAGAAGTCTTC. The encoded protein is CASSLPGTEVF. The CDR3 reads in full as CASSLPGTEVFF.

Worth noting for this clone: Germline and genes here are mouse. The CDR3 goes on 1 residue after the read ends, and that part is filled in from the germline J gene. The chain has TRBV16 and TRBJ2-5, with D perhaps matching TRBD1 or TRBD2 (5 bases each). Germline lookup yields CDR1 SGHSA and CDR2 FRNQAP. The ends were cut back, 5 bases at V and 0 bases at J, with 9 bases in the middle. CDR3 length: 14 residues. Incomplete CDR3 DNA: TGTGCAAGCAGCCCCCGGGACAACCAAGACACCCAGTAC. Amino acid sequence: CASSPRDNQDTQY. In full, the CDR3 is CASSPRDNQDTQYF.

For this clone: Gene and germline names: mouse. The CDR3 extends 1 residue past the end of the read, so its final part is completed from the germline J gene. The chain has TRBV2 and TRBJ2-1, with 10 bases fitting TRBD2. The trim removed 0 bases at V and 3 bases at J, leaving 2 bases unmatched. Germline CDR1 LGHNA, CDR2 YSYQKL. The CDR3 length is 16 residues. The DNA read from the CDR3 is TGTGCCAGCAGCCAAGATCACTGGGGGGGCTATGCTGAGCAGTTC. Protein sequence: CASSQDHWGGYAEQF. The entire CDR3 protein reads CASSQDHWGGYAEQFF.